This T cell receptor (beta chain) was retrieved from a study of CD8 T cells in ankylosing spondylitis. Study observations and caveats: Clones linked with disease were CD8+ and fairly uncommon in the peripheral blood. Among TCR beta sequences, a motif of eight highly homologous variants appeared characteristic of ankylosing spondylitis blood.

TCRdb itself ran the 5' RACE reads through MiXCR, one entry per CDR3 protein. Here the sample spans some 840,000 distinct CDR3 sequences, 12% being singletons. For this clonotype: The target antigen is unknown.

The sequenced sample consisted of blood, either unsorted or a sorted T cell fraction (not recorded which). This clonotype originated in a male donor with ankylosing spondylitis.

CDR3 in DNA: TGTGCCAGCAGCCCGAGGACTAGCTTAAATACGCAGTATTTT. Translated, it gives CASSPRTSLNTQYF. The chain has TRBV7-2 and TRBJ2-3, with TRBD2 matching 8 bases. V gave up 5 bases and J gave up 7 bases; unmatched junction bases: 8. Germline V gene lookup returns CDR1 SGHTA and CDR2 FQGNSA. This CDR3 has 14 residues.